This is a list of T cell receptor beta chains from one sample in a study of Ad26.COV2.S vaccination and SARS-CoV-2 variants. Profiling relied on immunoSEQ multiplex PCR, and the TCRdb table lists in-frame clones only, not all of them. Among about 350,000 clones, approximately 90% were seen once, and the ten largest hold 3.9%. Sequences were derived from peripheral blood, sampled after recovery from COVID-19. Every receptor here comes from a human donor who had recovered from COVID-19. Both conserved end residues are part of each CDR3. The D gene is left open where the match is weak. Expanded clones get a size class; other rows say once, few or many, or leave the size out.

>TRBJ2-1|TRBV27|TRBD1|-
CASLGQGRRRLDEQFF
TGTGCCAGCTTGGGACAGGGACGACGCAGGCTCGATGAGCAGTTCTTC
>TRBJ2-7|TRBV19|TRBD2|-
CASSIAAGSSYEQYF
TGTGCCAGTAGTATAGCAGCGGGGAGCTCCTACGAGCAGTACTTC
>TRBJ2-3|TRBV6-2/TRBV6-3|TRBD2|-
CASSWTSGGGTDTQYF
TGTGCCAGCAGTTGGACTAGCGGGGGGGGCACAGATACGCAGTATTTT
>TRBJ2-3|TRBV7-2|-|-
CASSLVYGADTQYF
TGTGCCAGCAGCTTAGTATATGGGGCAGATACGCAGTATTTT
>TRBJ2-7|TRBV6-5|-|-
CASSYRGKQYF
TGTGCCAGCAGTTACCGGGGTAAGCAGTACTTC
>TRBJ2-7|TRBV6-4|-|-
CARNHQTGRSYEQYF
TGTGCCAGAAACCATCAGACAGGGAGGAGTTACGAGCAGTACTTC
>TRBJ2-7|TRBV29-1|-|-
CSVEGSPDEQYF
TGCAGCGTTGAAGGATCACCGGACGAGCAGTACTTC
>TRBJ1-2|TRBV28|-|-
CASSLPGVERYTF
TGTGCCAGCAGTTTACCTGGGGTAGAAAGATACACCTTC
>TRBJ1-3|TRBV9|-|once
CASSVGGRSSGNTIYF
TGTGCCAGCAGCGTAGGAGGCAGGAGCTCTGGAAACACCATATATTTT
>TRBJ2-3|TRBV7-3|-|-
CASSLIGTDTQYF
TGTGCCAGCAGCTTAATCGGAACAGATACGCAGTATTTT
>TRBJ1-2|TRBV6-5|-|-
CASSYSTRTGYGYTF
TGTGCCAGCAGTTACAGCACGAGAACAGGGTATGGCTACACCTTC
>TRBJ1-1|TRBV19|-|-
CASSIGGRESEAFF
TGTGCCAGTAGTATAGGTGGTAGGGAATCTGAAGCTTTCTTT
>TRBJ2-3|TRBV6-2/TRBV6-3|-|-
CASSQTVDTQYF
TGTGCCAGCAGTCAGACCGTGGATACGCAGTATTTT
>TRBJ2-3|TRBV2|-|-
CASSVRGPDTQYF
TGTGCCAGCAGTGTTCGGGGACCAGATACGCAGTATTTT
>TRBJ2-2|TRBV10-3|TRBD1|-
CAIRRYRGPGTTGELFF
TGTGCCATCAGGAGATACAGGGGGCCGGGGACAACCGGGGAGCTGTTTTTT
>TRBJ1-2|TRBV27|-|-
CASSLTVANYGYTF
TGTGCCAGCAGTTTGACAGTAGCTAACTATGGCTACACCTTC
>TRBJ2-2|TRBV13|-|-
CASSSRRSTGELFF
TGTGCCAGCAGCTCACGCCGAAGTACCGGGGAGCTGTTTTTT
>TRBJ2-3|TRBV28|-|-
CASSLWNGVSTDTQYF
TGTGCCAGCAGTTTATGGAACGGGGTATCCACAGATACGCAGTATTTT
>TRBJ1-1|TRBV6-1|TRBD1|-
CASSVLTGTVNTEAFF
TGTGCCAGCAGTGTACTGACCGGGACAGTGAACACTGAAGCTTTCTTT
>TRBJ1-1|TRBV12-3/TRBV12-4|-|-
CAILPGKNTEAFF
TGTGCTATTTTACCGGGAAAGAACACTGAAGCTTTCTTT
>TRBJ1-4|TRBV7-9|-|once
CASSAVRGSGEKLFF
TGTGCCAGCAGTGCCGTCCGGGGATCAGGGGAAAAACTGTTTTTT
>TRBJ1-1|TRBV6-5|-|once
CASSYSNTEAFF
TGTGCCAGCAGTTACTCTAACACTGAAGCTTTCTTT
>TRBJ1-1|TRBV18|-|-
CASSPEQMNTEAFF
TGTGCCAGCTCACCAGAACAGATGAACACTGAAGCTTTCTTT
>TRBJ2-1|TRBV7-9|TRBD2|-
CASSPPGGDHEQFF
TGTGCCAGCAGCCCTCCGGGGGGGGATCATGAGCAGTTCTTC
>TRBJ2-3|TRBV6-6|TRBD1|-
CAGGWDRDADTQYF
TGTGCCGGGGGATGGGACAGAGACGCAGATACGCAGTATTTT
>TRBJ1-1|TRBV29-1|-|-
CSVEWGADTEAFF
TGCAGCGTTGAGTGGGGGGCCGACACTGAAGCTTTCTTT
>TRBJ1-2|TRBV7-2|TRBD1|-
CASSETGTGGAGYTF
TGTGCCAGCAGCGAGACCGGGACAGGGGGGGCTGGCTACACCTTC
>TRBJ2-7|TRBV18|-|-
CASSPGSGREQYF
TGTGCCAGCTCACCGGGAAGTGGCAGAGAGCAGTACTTC
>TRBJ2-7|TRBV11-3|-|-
CASSLARGREQYF
TGTGCCAGCAGCTTAGCACGGGGTCGGGAGCAGTACTTC
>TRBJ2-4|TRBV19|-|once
CASSRQSKNIQYF
TGTGCCAGTAGTCGGCAGTCCAAAAACATTCAGTACTTC
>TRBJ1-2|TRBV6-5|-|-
CASSWGVADGYTF
TGTGCCAGCAGTTGGGGGGTCGCGGACGGCTACACCTTC
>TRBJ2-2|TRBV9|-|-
CASSSGTHTGELFF
TGTGCCAGCAGTTCCGGGACTCACACCGGGGAGCTGTTTTTT
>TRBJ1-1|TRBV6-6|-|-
CASSYPPVSEAFF
TGTGCCAGCAGTTACCCCCCGGTCAGTGAAGCTTTCTTT
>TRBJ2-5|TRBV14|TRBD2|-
CASSPSAPNQILAGLKETQYF
TGTGCCAGCAGCCCGTCCGCCCCTAACCAAATTCTAGCGGGGCTTAAAGAGACCCAGTACTTC
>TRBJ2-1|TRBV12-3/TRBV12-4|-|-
CASSLSGEQFF
TGTGCCAGCAGCCTATCCGGAGAGCAGTTCTTC
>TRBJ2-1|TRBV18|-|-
CASSPLGNEQFF
TGTGCCAGCTCACCACTCGGGAATGAGCAGTTCTTC
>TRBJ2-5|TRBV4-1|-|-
CASSDGGQETQYF
TGCGCCAGCAGCGATGGGGGGCAAGAGACCCAGTACTTC
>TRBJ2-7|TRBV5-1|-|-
CASSKLRQGGNYEQYF
TGCGCCAGCTCGAAACTCCGGCAGGGTGGGAACTACGAGCAGTACTTC
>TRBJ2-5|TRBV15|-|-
CATTDDPGGTQYF
TGTGCCACCACCGACGACCCTGGAGGGACCCAGTACTTC
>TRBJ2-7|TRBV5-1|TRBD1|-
CASSPRDSIGTYEQYF
TGCGCCAGCAGCCCAAGGGACAGCATAGGGACGTACGAGCAGTACTTC
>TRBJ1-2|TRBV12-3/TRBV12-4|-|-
CASSLTATYGYTF
TGTGCCAGCAGTTTGACGGCAACCTATGGCTACACCTTC
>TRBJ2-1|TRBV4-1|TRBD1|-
CASSHGTGVYNEQFF
TGCGCCAGCAGCCACGGGACAGGGGTTTACAATGAGCAGTTCTTC
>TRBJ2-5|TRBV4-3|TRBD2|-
CASSRDGASGGPKTQYF
TGCGCCAGCAGCCGGGACGGGGCTAGCGGGGGGCCTAAGACCCAGTACTTC
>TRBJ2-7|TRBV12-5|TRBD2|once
CASGLPKFPDWREYEQYF
TGTGCTAGTGGTTTGCCCAAATTCCCCGACTGGCGGGAGTACGAGCAGTACTTC
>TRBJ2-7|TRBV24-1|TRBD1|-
CATPNPTGDYEQYF
TGTGCCACCCCAAACCCGACAGGGGACTACGAGCAGTACTTC
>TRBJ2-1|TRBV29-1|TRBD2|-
CSGGLAYNEQFF
TGCAGCGGGGGACTAGCCTACAATGAGCAGTTCTTC
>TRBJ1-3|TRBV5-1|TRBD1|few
CASSYGQGAGNTIYF
TGCGCCAGCAGTTACGGACAGGGCGCGGGAAACACCATATATTTT
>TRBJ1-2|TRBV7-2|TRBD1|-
CASSFWGQGGNYGYTF
TGTGCCAGCAGCTTTTGGGGACAGGGGGGTAACTATGGCTACACCTTC
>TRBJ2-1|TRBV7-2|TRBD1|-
CASSTDRGFNEQFF
TGTGCCAGCAGCACAGACAGGGGGTTCAATGAGCAGTTCTTC
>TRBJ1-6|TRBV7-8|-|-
CASSLYREVNSPLHF
TGTGCCAGCAGCCTATACAGGGAGGTGAATTCACCCCTCCACTTT
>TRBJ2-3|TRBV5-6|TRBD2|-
CASRTRGAIGDTQYF
TGTGCCAGCCGGACGCGGGGGGCCATCGGAGATACGCAGTATTTT
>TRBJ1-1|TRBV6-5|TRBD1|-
CASSRGTGVEAFF
TGTGCCAGCAGTCGTGGGACAGGGGTCGAAGCTTTCTTT
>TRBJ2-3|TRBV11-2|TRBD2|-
CASSPRGGPDTQYF
TGTGCCAGCAGCCCCCGGGGGGGCCCTGATACGCAGTATTTT
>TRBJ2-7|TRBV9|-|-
CASSEGHSSYEQYF
TGTGCCAGCAGCGAGGGACACAGCTCCTACGAGCAGTACTTC
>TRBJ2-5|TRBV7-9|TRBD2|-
CASSGLASETQYF
TGTGCCAGCAGCGGACTAGCGAGCGAGACCCAGTACTTC